The 15 T cell receptor beta chains below were found in one sample sequenced in a study of blood T cell repertoires in COVID-19 (dated by TCRdb to 2019 to 2021). Libraries came from the immunoSEQ multiplex PCR assay. TCRdb retrieved this table from immuneACCESS and kept in-frame rearrangements only. Not all clones are present; in checked studies, unresolved V genes account for under half, and no reason is known for the remainder. This sample gives around 130,000 clones in total; more than 75% of them show up just once. Of the sample, around 17% is held by the ten largest clones. Specimen: peripheral blood. The receptors were gathered from a woman between 50 and 59 years old who had recovered from COVID-19.

The gene calls are TRBV18 and TRBJ2-1, with TRBD1 as a possible D gene (5 bases). The CDR3 covers 16 residues. Looked up from germline, CDR1 is KGHSH and CDR2 is LQKENI. Between the trimmed V and J ends, which lost 2 bases and 4 bases, there was a span of 15 bases. The CDR3 coding sequence is TGTGCCAGCTCACCATGGGGCCTCAAAGGGTACAATGAGCAGTTCTTC. Translating it yields CASSPWGLKGYNEQFF.

This chain links TRBV29-1 with TRBJ2-3; maybe TRBD1 (7 bases). The CDR3 extends over 15 amino acids. Deletions cut 4 bases from V and 5 bases from J, with 19 bases between. Germline-derived CDR1 and CDR2 are SQVTM and ANQGSEA. DNA of the CDR3: TGCAGCGTTGGAGAGAGTACAGGGGAGGAAGATACGCAGTATTTT. Its translation: CSVGESTGEEDTQYF.

The rearrangement uses TRBV7-9 and TRBJ2-7; possible D gene TRBD2, 6 bases. CDR1 is SEHNR, CDR2 FQNEAQ, per germline (reference sequence). Trimming pared 5 bases from V and 0 bases from J, leaving 14 bases between. The CDR3 loop spans 15 amino acids. CDR3 loop: CASSRRRGSSYEQYF. The CDR3 coding sequence is TGTGCCAGCAGCCGGCGGCGGGGAAGCTCCTACGAGCAGTACTTC.

The rearrangement joins TRBV11-3 to TRBJ2-3; a possible D gene is TRBD1 (6 bases). CDR1 and CDR2 (germline): SGHNT, YENEEA. The CDR3 has 13 amino acids. V lost 4 bases and J lost 3, with 8 bases in between. In DNA form, the CDR3 reads TGTGCCAGCAGCTCTACAGGGACAGATACGCAGTATTTT. Residues: CASSSTGTDTQYF.

This clone was observed a handful of times. The rearrangement uses TRBV5-4 and TRBJ1-2, with D tentatively TRBD1 (5 bases). The CDR3 has 15 residues. The germline gives CDR1 SGHNT, CDR2 YYREEE (reference sequence). Trimming cost V 3 bases and J 4 bases, with 16 bases left between them. The CDR3 DNA is TGTGCCAGCAGCTCCCTTGGGGGGTTAGGCTATGGCTACACCTTC. This encodes CASSSLGGLGYGYTF.

V and J are TRBV15 and TRBJ1-5; weak D call: TRBD1 (5 bases). With 2 bases removed from V and 3 bases from J, the gap between germline ends came to 17 bases. Germline V lookup: CDR1 LNHNV, CDR2 YYDKDF (reference sequence). The CDR3 spans 17 residues. The CDR3 sequence: CATSRSGQGLINQPQHF. DNA for the CDR3: TGTGCCACCAGCAGATCCGGACAAGGCCTGATCAATCAGCCCCAGCATTTT.

The gene calls are TRBV27 and TRBJ1-5; tentatively, D is TRBD1 (6 bases). Per germline, CDR1 MNHEY and CDR2 SMNVEV (reference sequence). The ends were cut back, 5 bases at V and 3 bases at J, with 8 bases in the middle. This CDR3 has 13 residues. The DNA for the CDR3 is TGTGCCAGCAGTAGGGGGAACAATCAGCCCCAGCATTTT. Translating gives CASSRGNNQPQHF.

This clone has ten or more counts. This sequence joins TRBV3-1 (or the pseudogene TRBV3-2) and TRBJ1-4; TRBD1 matches 9 bases. The CDR3 totals 15 residues. The germline V gene encodes CDR1 LGHDT and CDR2 YNNKEL (reference sequence). Trimming cost V 5 bases and J 8 bases; bases outside gene matches: 9. CDR3 amino acids: CASSSGQGVAEKLFF. DNA for the CDR3: TGTGCCAGCAGCTCGGGACAGGGAGTAGCCGAAAAACTGTTTTTT.

The V gene is TRBV19, the J gene TRBJ2-2, with a weak D call TRBD1 (6 bases). The CDR3 sequence is 16 residues long. CDR1 is LNHDA and CDR2 is SQIVND in the germline V gene (reference sequence). V was clipped by 6 bases and J by 7 bases, with 21 bases between them. The CDR3 coding sequence is TGTGCCAGTAGCCCCCTCGGCAGGGGCGAGCACGGGGAGCTGTTTTTT. Translating gives CASSPLGRGEHGELFF.

The chain links TRBV7-2 to TRBJ2-3; possible D gene TRBD1, 6 bases. V was shortened by 1 base and J by 2 bases, with 19 bases between the two germline ends. The CDR3 consists of 18 residues. Germline V gene data show CDR1 as SGHTA and CDR2 as FQGNSA. In DNA, the CDR3 is TGTGCCAGCAGCTTAGGATTACGGGACAAGCCATTCACAGATACGCAGTATTTT. Its protein is CASSLGLRDKPFTDTQYF.

This clone was seen a single time. The genes are TRBV7-8 and TRBJ2-3; 8 bases match TRBD2. Germline values: CDR1 SGHVS, CDR2 FQNEAQ. The CDR3 covers 14 residues. V trimming: 3 bases; J trimming: 1 base; junction bases outside the gene matches: 0. CDR3 in amino acids: CASSLTSGTDTQYF. CDR3 sequence (DNA): TGTGCCAGCAGCTTGACTAGCGGCACAGATACGCAGTATTTT.

The chain is built from TRBV24-1 and TRBJ2-7, with D hard to call. This CDR3 comprises 13 residues. V lost 2 bases and J 2 bases, leaving 6 bases between the germline ends. CDR1 and CDR2 from the germline V gene are KGHDR and SFDVKD. DNA for the CDR3: TGTGCCACCAGTGATTCAACAGCCTACGAGCAGTACTTC. Protein sequence: CATSDSTAYEQYF.

The chain joins TRBV5-6 to TRBJ2-7, with TRBD1 identical over 7 bases. CDR3 length: 12 amino acids. V lost 0 bases to trimming and J lost 6 bases; unmatched junction nucleotides: 0. Per the germline V gene, CDR1 is SGHDT and CDR2 is YYEEEE. The CDR3 loop reads CASSLDRGEQYF. The CDR3 DNA follows: TGTGCCAGCAGCTTGGACAGGGGCGAGCAGTACTTC.

The DNA of the CDR3 is TGCAGCGTTGGGACAGTCGATGGCTACACCTTC. As protein: CSVGTVDGYTF. The chain combines TRBV29-1 with TRBJ1-2, with D perhaps TRBD1 (6 bases). V was cut by 4 bases and J by 6 bases, with 9 bases left in between. Germline CDR1 is SQVTM and CDR2 is ANQGSEA. The CDR3 extends over 11 amino acids.

This clone has only one observation. The chain joins TRBV6-2 or TRBV6-3 to TRBJ2-7; 7 bases match TRBD1. The CDR3 sequence is 15 residues long. The germline V gene has CDR1 MNHEY and CDR2 SVGEGT. The V gene end was trimmed by 6 bases and the J gene end by 2 bases; junction bases not matched to a gene: 10. The CDR3 sequence is CASSSDREAPYEQYF. In nucleotides, the CDR3 is TGTGCCAGCAGCTCCGACAGGGAAGCTCCCTACGAGCAGTACTTC.